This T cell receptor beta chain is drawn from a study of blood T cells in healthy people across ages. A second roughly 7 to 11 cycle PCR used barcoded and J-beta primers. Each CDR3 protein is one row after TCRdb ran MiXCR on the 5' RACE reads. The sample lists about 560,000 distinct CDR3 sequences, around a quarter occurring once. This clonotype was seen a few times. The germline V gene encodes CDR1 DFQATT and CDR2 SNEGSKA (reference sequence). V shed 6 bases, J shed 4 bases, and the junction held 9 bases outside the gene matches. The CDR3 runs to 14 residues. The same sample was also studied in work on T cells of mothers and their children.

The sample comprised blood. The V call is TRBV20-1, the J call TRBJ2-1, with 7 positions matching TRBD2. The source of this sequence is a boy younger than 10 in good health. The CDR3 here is CSALGASGYNEQFF. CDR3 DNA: TGCAGTGCACTTGGGGCTAGCGGTTACAATGAGCAGTTCTTC.